This T cell receptor beta chain was documented in a study of identical twins. With template switching, a universal primer site was added, and the cDNA carried unique molecular identifiers. TCRdb re-analysed the 5' RACE reads in MiXCR, keeping a single row per CDR3 protein. The repertoire includes 200,000 to 250,000 distinct CDR3 sequences, 6% to 9% of them detected once, and about 2% sits in the top ten. The V gene lost 1 base and the J gene lost 4 bases, with 10 bases spanning the gap. This CDR3 has 13 residues. In germline, CDR1 is DFQATT, CDR2 SNEGSKA (reference sequence). Study-wide results and caveats: Out-of-frame alpha sequences common to twins exhibited an excess of low generation probability.

This clonotype was recorded a few times. What it recognizes is unknown. These data also formed part of another study, on yellow fever vaccine responses in identical twins. That work contributes: Vaccine-induced T cell responses in twins were reportedly observed to appear partly convergent, partly personalized.

The sequence was collected from a young woman in good health. The chain joins TRBV20-1 to TRBJ2-5; D is ambiguous. Sample: memory (CD45RO+) T cells sorted from blood. The CDR3 loop is CSARVPPLETQYF. The CDR3 bases are TGCAGTGCTAGAGTCCCCCCCCTAGAGACCCAGTACTTC.